The clone carrying this T cell receptor (beta chain) was observed a handful of times. CDR3 length equals 13 residues. Germline loops: CDR1 DFQATT, CDR2 SNEGSKA (reference sequence). This specimen belongs to a study of identical twins. Using its own MiXCR run on the 5' RACE reads, TCRdb lists one record per CDR3 protein. The table shows 1.5 million or so distinct CDR3 sequences, with less than 35% occurring only once. This chain connects TRBV20-1 to TRBJ2-1; D possibly uses TRBD1 or TRBD2 (6 bases each). The J call may be faulty, since TRBJ2-7 better matches the DNA end. The sample consisted of cord blood. The source of this sequence is a newborn girl in good health. CDR3 protein: CSARGPVYNEQYF. DNA of the CDR3: TGCAGTGCCCGGGGGCCGGTATACAATGAGCAGTACTTC.